This TCR beta chain was recorded in a study of response to subunit inactivated influenza vaccine. Study-wide results and caveats: Few new T cells, the authors suggested, are recruited by each seasonal influenza vaccination.

One entry per CDR3 protein, called by TCRdb with MiXCR from the RT-PCR reads. There are roughly 190,000 distinct CDR3 sequences in the sample; approximately 12% occur only once, and approximately 30% lies in the top ten. In regard to this clonotype: Its antigen is as yet unknown.

The sample was also reused in another study, on T cells expressing NK-cell markers. As that study records: A 5'RACE template switching approach incorporating UMIs was used to make TCR beta cDNA. Source material for TCR beta repertoires consisted of sorted CD3+CD56+NKG2C+, CD3+CD56+NKG2C- and CD3+CD56-NKG2C+ T cells. In a group of about 6 donors, dominant NKG2C+ clonotypes represented 1.0-7.0% of CD8+ T cells. The CD3+CD56-NKG2C+ fraction of a handful of donors was likewise dominated by these clonotypes.

This specimen consisted of CD8+ T cells sorted from PBMCs, obtained less than 13 days after vaccination. This clonotype originated in a man aged 45-65 years who received an inactivated influenza vaccine.

CDR3 coding DNA: TGTGCCAGCAGCTACGGGACAATCCATGGCTACACCTTC. This sequence encodes CASSYGTIHGYTF. V gene TRBV7-9 combines with J gene TRBJ1-2; tentatively, D is TRBD1 (6 bases). V was pared by 4 bases and J by 6 bases, with 12 bases between. Germline V gene sequence: CDR1 SEHNR, CDR2 FQNEAQ (reference sequence). The CDR3 runs to 13 residues.